This T cell receptor (beta chain) was observed in a study of CD8+CD57+ T cells in acquired aplastic anemia. Trimming took 0 bases from V and 8 from J, leaving 11 bases between them. The germline CDR1 and CDR2 sequences are SGHAT and FQNNGV. The CDR3 is made up of 14 amino acids. All sequencing subjects had displayed CD8+CD57+ cell expansion on flow cytometry. Using genomic DNA as the template, TCR beta VDJ and CDR3 profiling was carried out. Using its own MiXCR run on the reads, TCRdb lists one record per CDR3 protein. The sample holds about 170,000 distinct CDR3 sequences, around half seen once. This clonotype was seen repeatedly, ten times or more.

This receptor was identified in a human donor with aplastic anemia. This chain uses TRBV11-2 with TRBJ1-3; D is unresolved. The sequencing input was sorted CD4+, CD8+, or CD8+CD57+ T cells (not recorded which) from PBMCs. CDR3 in amino acids: CASSLEITVHTIYF. CDR3 sequence (DNA): TGTGCCAGCAGCTTAGAAATTACGGTGCACACCATATATTTT.